Sequencing of this T cell receptor (beta chain) was carried out in a study of cytomegalovirus exposure and HLA in healthy donors. Study results and caveats: The authors enumerated some 170 TCR beta chains as linked to cytomegalovirus. At a 0.05 false discovery rate, a later analysis found roughly 17,000 TCR beta sequences to be associated with HLA alleles.

PCR was performed using 60 Vbeta and 13 Jbeta primers. The data were produced by immunoSEQ multiplex PCR, yet TCRdb's version contains in-frame clones alone and is incomplete. The sample's table shows tens of thousands of clones. The germline V gene encodes CDR1 SNHLY and CDR2 FYNNEI. V lost 6 bases and J lost 5; bases outside the gene matches: 7. The CDR3 runs 15 residues. With respect to this clone: Its target is not known.

V is TRBV2 and J is TRBJ1-5; 10 bases agree with TRBD1. The sequenced material came from PBMCs. The source is a male donor in good health and CMV-seronegative. DNA for the CDR3: TGTGCCAGCAGCCAAGACAGGGGGCCCTATCAGCCCCAGCATTTT. Translation gives CASSQDRGPYQPQHF.